This TCR beta chain was captured in a study of vaccination and CD4 T cells after COVID-19 (dated by TCRdb to 2022 to 2024). For context, the study as a whole: Every convalescent patient had a positive nasal swab PCR test for SARS-CoV-2, with mild disease in 9 or 10 patients and severe disease in one. In roughly eleven COVID-19 convalescent patients and a few infection-naive healthy vaccine recipients, the spike-specific CD4+ TCR repertoire before mRNA vaccination was compared with the repertoire after mRNA vaccination. The cultures were stimulated with overlapping spike peptide pools from SARS-CoV-2 and from the common cold coronaviruses HCoV-NL63, HCoV-OC43 and HCoV-229E. Six males and four females were included in the convalescent cohort, with two Hispanic individuals, seven Caucasians, two Asians and one multiracial person represented. Control cultures used a CEFX viral epitope pool as positive control, an HIV-1 Nef peptide pool as negative control, or no peptide. Post-vaccine blood samples were taken a median of about 72 days after the second vaccine dose, with a range of roughly 13 to 250 days. Post-COVID blood samples from convalescent patients were collected a median of around 110 days after diagnosis, with a range of roughly 35 to 180 days. Each participant got two doses of either the Pfizer-BioNTech BNT162b2 vaccine (n=8) or the Moderna mRNA-1273 vaccine (n=2).

The library was built by means of PCR. DNA from cultured CD4+ T cells was subjected to TCR sequencing with the Oncomine TCR Beta short-read assay at the Johns Hopkins FTIC core. Genomic DNA was extracted from the cultured CD4+ T cells with the QIAamp micro DNA kit. Oncomine TCR Beta libraries made from cultured CD4+ T cells were pooled using unique dual indexes and sequenced on an Illumina iSeq 100. The source study handled its data this way. Non-productive sequences were removed, and CDR3s not starting with C, not ending with F or W, or shorter than 7 amino acids were discarded. Antigen-specific clonotypes were identified using the MANAFEST web application through comparison of peptide-stimulated wells with reference and other culture wells. Positive clones required FDR below 0.05, an odds ratio above 5, and productive frequency above 0.1% in at least two of three replicate wells. Cross-reactive clonotypes were defined as significantly expanded in both SARS-CoV-2 spike wells and at least one common cold coronavirus spike condition. CDR3 homology was assessed with Levenshtein distances (stringdist) and unrooted phylogenetic trees (ape) in R version 3.6.1. TCRdb took the public reads, trimmed them with fastp at Q25, ran MiXCR for clone calling and kept in-frame beta chains. Each CDR3 protein appears once, grouped with its most common genes and DNA. TCRdb's processing, not the study's, gives the V and J calls here. For this sample the table gives about 20,000 distinct CDR3 sequences, of which 55% were detected only once. The ten largest clonotypes hold 9% of the sample.

A word on this clonotype: It has no known antigen specificity. Base qualities are not provided; no much larger clone lies one nucleotide away.

What the authors observed across the whole study: Relatively few convalescent patients were included in the study, and early timepoints after natural infection were not analyzed. Nearly all vaccine-specific clones in convalescent patients (304 of 307) were mono-reactive for SARS-CoV-2 spike rather than cross-reactive with common cold coronaviruses. An increase in the median number of SARS-CoV-2-reactive clonotypes from around 20 after infection to roughly 38 after vaccination was observed, but the change was not found to be significant. In convalescent patients, a median around 86% of post-vaccine SARS-CoV-2-reactive clones were detected only after vaccination, suggesting vaccine-specific priming.

From the cysteine through the phenylalanine, the CDR3 covers 13 amino acids. Only the CDR3 DNA is retained, 39 bases long and in frame from the first base. V and J are truncated by 8 bases and 4 bases respectively, leaving an intervening sequence of 12 bases. The germline V gene (reference sequence) yields LNHDA for CDR1 and SQIVND for CDR2. The sample's treatment or condition, from its label and the paper: roughly 11-day PBMC culture with coronavirus spike peptide pools or control peptides (ViraFEST assay). The ViraFEST assay, used in the study, expanded antigen-specific T cells with peptide pools and then identified the expanded clonotypes through TCR sequencing. Positive SARS-CoV-2 PCR tests in the convalescent patients dated from March to December 2020, before Alpha, Beta and Delta variants emerged in the United States. Each well held roughly 2 million PBMCs cultured in IMDM containing around 5% human AB serum and roughly 9.7 IU/ml IL-2, with approximately 9.2 ug/ml peptide pools added. On days 3 and 7, half of the culture medium was replaced with fresh IL-2-containing medium. After 10 days of culture, CD4+ T cells were isolated by negative selection with the EasySep CD4+ T cell isolation kit. PBMCs were separated from whole blood using Ficoll-Paque Plus gradient centrifugation and then either used fresh or cryopreserved at -140C. Culture conditions were generally each tested in triplicate wells.

The sequence was collected from a human donor who had recovered from COVID-19. The sequence is built from TRBV19 and TRBJ2-1; the D region possibly corresponds to TRBD2 (6 bases align). The sample consisted of CD4+ T cells from blood, cultured in vitro. The DNA is TGTGCCAGTTCTCCGGGACTGTACAATGAGCAGTTCTTC. The resulting protein is CASSPGLYNEQFF. Supplemented by the reference TRBV19 and TRBJ2-1 proteins around the CDR3, the complete variable domain is DGGITQSPKYLFRKEGQNVTLSCEQNLNHDAMYWYRQDPGQGLRLIYYSQIVNDFQKGDIAEGYSVSREKKESFPLTVTSAQKNPTAFYLCASSPGLYNEQFFGPGTRLTVL.